The sequence of this T cell receptor beta chain was determined in a study of T cell responses to AZD1222 COVID-19 vaccine. CDR3 length: 14 amino acids. V gave up 0 bases and J gave up 6 bases, with 9 bases separating them. Germline lookup yields CDR1 SGDLS and CDR2 YYNGEE. The protocol was immunoSEQ multiplex PCR, while the TCRdb copy is restricted to in-frame clones and leaves out a portion. The repertoire holds around 94,000 clones, with about 86% as singletons. Worth noting for this clone: Its antigen remains unknown.

Study-level points and caveats: White British people made up most donors, females outnumbered males, and clonal diversity was possibly underestimated. An increase in Spike-specific TCR breadth and depth was observed after two AZD1222 doses. AZD1222 recipients seropositive at baseline numbered only 6 or 7. Close to half of spike-specific TCRs reportedly recognize unmutated variant regions.

This receptor was taken from an adult in good health. The starting material was peripheral blood, obtained on day 0 of AZD1222 vaccination. The chain uses TRBV9 and TRBJ2-2; D call uncertain. The CDR3 protein is CASSVGADPGELFF. CDR3 DNA: TGTGCCAGCAGCGTAGGAGCAGATCCCGGGGAGCTGTTTTTT.